These 6 T cell receptor beta chains came from one sample sequenced in a study of T cell repertoires in cytomegalovirus infection (dated by TCRdb to 2018 to 2020). The treatment or condition label on this specimen signifies: in vitro stimulation with specific CMV peptide epitopes to enrich CMV-specific T cells. No antigen is known for these receptors. Sequenced using an Illumina HiSeq 1500. TCRdb passed the public sequencing reads through fastp at Q25 and MiXCR, retaining productive beta sequences. Rows with a matching CDR3 protein are joined into one entry that keeps the most common DNA and genes. A total of about 830,000 distinct CDR3 sequences appear in this sample, roughly 33% of them only once. The ten top clones hold roughly 12% of the sample. Sequenced material: cultured CD8+ T cells from PBMCs, taken from culture after CMV antigen stimulation. All receptors derive from a human donor in good health (CMV status not recorded). Some clones in this sample may be carry-over from other donors' samples.

The chain combines TRBV7-9 with TRBJ2-3; no reliable D call. Trimming pared 1 base from V and 1 base from J, leaving 9 bases between. This CDR3 has 15 amino acids. Germline V CDR1 and CDR2: SEHNR, FQNEAQ (reference sequence). The chain's CDR3 is CASSLGVVGTDTQYF. The CDR3 DNA is TGTGCCAGCAGCTTAGGAGTAGTGGGCACAGATACGCAGTATTTT. Drawing the rest from reference TRBV7-9 and TRBJ2-3, the complete variable domain is DTGVSQNPRHKITKRGQNVTFRCDPISEHNRLYWYRQTLGQGPEFLTYFQNEAQLEKSRLLSDRFSAERPKGSFSTLEIQRTEQGDSAMYLCASSLGVVGTDTQYFGPGTRLTVL.

V is TRBV12-5 and J is TRBJ2-7; TRBD1 matches 9 bases. This CDR3 spans 17 amino acids. Trimming took 2 bases from V and 2 from J; bases not matched to a gene: 10. Germline V gene data show CDR1 as LGHNT and CDR2 as FRNRAP. The DNA for the CDR3 is TGTGCTAGTGGTTTGCGCTACAGGGGGCAAACCGCCTACGAGCAGTACGTC. Translation: CASGLRYRGQTAYEQYV.

The rearrangement links TRBV7-2 to TRBJ2-3; 10 nucleotides match TRBD2. The CDR3 contains 15 residues. Germline CDR1 and CDR2: SGHTA and FQGNSA. J gave up 5 bases and V 3 bases, and 5 bases lay outside the gene matches. CDR3: CASSFLAGDIDTQYF. The CDR3 DNA reads TGTGCCAGCAGCTTCCTAGCGGGGGATATAGATACGCAGTATTTT.

This clonotype was detected only once. The V gene is TRBV6-6, the J gene TRBJ2-1; D might be TRBD1 (5 bases). Germline CDR1 is MNHNY and CDR2 is SVGAGI (reference sequence). The CDR3 consists of 16 residues. V was trimmed by 0 bases and J by 7 bases, leaving 16 bases between them. CDR3 sequence reads: CASSYSGQGGRNEQFF. CDR3 bases: TGTGCCAGCAGTTACTCGGGGCAGGGTGGTAGGAATGAGCAGTTCTTC.

V and J are TRBV7-8 and TRBJ2-3; D gene uncertain. Germline V gives CDR1 SGHVS, CDR2 FQNEAQ. This CDR3 region has 16 residues. The V gene lost 0 bases and the J gene lost 2 bases, with 12 bases spanning the gap. CDR3 residues: CASSLAVRRPTDTQYF. CDR3 sequence (DNA): TGTGCCAGCAGCTTAGCGGTACGGAGACCCACAGATACGCAGTATTTT.

The CDR3 reads CASSIHPGVYNEQFF. The DNA of the CDR3 is TGTGCCAGCAGCATACATCCGGGGGTCTACAATGAGCAGTTCTTC. The V and J genes are TRBV5-5 and TRBJ2-1, with D tentatively TRBD2 (6 bases). CDR3 length: 15 residues. Germline values: CDR1 SGHKS, CDR2 YYEKEE (reference sequence). V was pared by 4 bases and J by 3 bases, with 14 bases between.